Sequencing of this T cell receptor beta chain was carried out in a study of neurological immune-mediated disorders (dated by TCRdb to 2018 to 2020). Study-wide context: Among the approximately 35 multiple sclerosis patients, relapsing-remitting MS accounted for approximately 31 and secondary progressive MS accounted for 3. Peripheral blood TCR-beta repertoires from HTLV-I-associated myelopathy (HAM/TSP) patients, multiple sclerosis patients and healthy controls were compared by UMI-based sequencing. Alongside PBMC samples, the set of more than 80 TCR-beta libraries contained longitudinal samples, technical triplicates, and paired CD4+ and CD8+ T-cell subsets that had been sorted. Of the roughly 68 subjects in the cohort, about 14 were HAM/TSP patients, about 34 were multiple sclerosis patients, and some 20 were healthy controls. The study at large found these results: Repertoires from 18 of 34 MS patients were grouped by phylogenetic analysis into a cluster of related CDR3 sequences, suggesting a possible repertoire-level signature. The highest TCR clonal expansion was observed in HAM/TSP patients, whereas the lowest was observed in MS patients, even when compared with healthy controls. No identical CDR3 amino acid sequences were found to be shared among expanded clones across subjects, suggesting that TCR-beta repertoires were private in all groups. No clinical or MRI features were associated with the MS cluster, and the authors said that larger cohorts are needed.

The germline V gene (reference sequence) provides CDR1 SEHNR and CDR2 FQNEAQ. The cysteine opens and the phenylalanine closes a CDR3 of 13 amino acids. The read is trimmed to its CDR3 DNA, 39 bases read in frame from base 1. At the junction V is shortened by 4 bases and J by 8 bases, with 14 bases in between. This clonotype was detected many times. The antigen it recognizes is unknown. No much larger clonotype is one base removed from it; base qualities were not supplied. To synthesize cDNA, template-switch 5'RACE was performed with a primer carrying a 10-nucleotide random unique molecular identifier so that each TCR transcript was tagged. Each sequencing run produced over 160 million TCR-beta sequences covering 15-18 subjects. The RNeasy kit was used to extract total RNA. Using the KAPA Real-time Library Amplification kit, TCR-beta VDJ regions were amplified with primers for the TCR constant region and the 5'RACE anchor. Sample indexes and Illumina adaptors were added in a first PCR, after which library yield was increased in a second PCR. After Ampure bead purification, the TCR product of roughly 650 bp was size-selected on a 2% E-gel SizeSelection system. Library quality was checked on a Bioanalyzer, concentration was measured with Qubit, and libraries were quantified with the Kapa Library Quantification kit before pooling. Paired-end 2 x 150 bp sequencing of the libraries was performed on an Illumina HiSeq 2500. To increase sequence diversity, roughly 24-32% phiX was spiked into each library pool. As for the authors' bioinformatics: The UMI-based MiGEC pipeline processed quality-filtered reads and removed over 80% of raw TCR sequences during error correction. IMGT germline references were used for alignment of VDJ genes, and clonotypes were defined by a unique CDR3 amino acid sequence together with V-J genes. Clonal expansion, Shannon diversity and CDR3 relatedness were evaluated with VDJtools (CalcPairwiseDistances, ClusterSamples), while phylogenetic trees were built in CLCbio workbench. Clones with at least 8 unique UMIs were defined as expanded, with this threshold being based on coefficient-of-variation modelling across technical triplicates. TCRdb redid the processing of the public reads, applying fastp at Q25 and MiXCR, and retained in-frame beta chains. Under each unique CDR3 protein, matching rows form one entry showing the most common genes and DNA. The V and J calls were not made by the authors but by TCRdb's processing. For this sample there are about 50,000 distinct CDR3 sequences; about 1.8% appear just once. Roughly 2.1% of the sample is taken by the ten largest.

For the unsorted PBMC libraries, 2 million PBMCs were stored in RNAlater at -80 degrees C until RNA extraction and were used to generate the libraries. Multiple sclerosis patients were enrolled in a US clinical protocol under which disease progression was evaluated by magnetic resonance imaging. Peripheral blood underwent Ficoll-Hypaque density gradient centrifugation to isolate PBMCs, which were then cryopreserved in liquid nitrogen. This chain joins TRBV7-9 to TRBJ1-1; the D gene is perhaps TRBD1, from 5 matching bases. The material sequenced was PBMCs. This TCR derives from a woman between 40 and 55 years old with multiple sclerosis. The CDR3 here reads CASSSPGGREAFF. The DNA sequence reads TGTGCCAGCAGCTCCCCGGGGGGACGGGAAGCTTTCTTT.